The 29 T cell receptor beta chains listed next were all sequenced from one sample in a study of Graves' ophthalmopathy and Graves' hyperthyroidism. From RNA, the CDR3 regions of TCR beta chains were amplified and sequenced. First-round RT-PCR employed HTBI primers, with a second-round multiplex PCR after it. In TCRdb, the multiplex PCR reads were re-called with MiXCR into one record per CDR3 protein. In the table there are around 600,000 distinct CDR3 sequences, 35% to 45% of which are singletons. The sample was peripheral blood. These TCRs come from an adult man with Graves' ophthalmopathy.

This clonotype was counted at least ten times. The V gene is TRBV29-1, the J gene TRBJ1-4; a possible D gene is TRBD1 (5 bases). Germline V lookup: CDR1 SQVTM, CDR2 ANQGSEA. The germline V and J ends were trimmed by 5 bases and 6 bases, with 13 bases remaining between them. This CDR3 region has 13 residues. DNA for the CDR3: TGCAGCGTTAGGGACCCTGCGCATGAAAAACTGTTTTTT. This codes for CSVRDPAHEKLFF.

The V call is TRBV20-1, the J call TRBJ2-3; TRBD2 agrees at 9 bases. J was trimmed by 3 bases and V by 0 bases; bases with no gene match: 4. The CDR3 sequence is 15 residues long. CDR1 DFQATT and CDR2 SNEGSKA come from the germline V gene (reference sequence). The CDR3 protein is CSARDASGRTDTQYF. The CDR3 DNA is TGCAGTGCTAGAGATGCCAGCGGGAGGACAGATACGCAGTATTTT.

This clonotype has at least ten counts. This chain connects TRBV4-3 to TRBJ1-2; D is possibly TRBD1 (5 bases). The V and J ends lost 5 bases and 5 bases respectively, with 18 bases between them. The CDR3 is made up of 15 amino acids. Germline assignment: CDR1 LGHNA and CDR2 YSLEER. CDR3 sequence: CASSGGGVGVYGYTF. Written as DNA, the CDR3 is TGCGCCAGCAGCGGTGGAGGGGTCGGAGTGTATGGCTACACCTTC.

As DNA, the CDR3 is TGTGCCAGCAGTCCCCGGGGGCGGCAGCCCCAGCATTTT. Its translation: CASSPRGRQPQHF. This rearrangement joins TRBV6-5 to TRBJ1-5; maybe TRBD1 (6 bases). V was pared by 5 bases and J by 7 bases, with 12 bases between. The CDR3 consists of 13 residues. CDR1 is MNHEY and CDR2 is SVGAGI in the germline V gene.

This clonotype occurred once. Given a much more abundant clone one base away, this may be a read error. CDR3 protein: CASSLAYGQNTEAFF. The CDR3 bases are TGTGCCAGCAGCTTAGCTTATGGACAGAACACTGAAGCTTTCTTT. The chain uses TRBV7-2 and TRBJ1-1; tentative D call: TRBD1 (5 bases). This CDR3 has 15 residues. Germline V gene lookup returns CDR1 SGHTA and CDR2 FQGNSA. V was pared by 0 bases and J by 1 base, with 9 bases between.

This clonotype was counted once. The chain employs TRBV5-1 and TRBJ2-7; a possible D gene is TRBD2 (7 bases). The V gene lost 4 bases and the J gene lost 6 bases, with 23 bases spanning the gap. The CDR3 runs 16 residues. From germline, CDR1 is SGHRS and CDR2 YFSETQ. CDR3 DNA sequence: TGCGCCAGCAGCCAAGAGGGGGGGCTCCCCCCCGGCGAGCAGTACTTC. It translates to CASSQEGGLPPGEQYF.

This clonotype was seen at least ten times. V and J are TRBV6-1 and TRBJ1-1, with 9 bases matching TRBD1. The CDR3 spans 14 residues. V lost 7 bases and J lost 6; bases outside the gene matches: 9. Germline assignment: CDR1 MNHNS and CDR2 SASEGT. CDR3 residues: CASIQGDRVSEAFF. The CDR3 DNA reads TGTGCCAGCATCCAAGGGGACAGGGTATCTGAAGCTTTCTTT.

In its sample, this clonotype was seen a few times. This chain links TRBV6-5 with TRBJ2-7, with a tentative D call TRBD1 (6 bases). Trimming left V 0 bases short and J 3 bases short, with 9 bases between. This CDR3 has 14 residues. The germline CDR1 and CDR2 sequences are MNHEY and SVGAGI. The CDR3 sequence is CASSYSGALYEQYF. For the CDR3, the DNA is TGTGCCAGCAGTTACTCGGGGGCCCTCTACGAGCAGTACTTC.

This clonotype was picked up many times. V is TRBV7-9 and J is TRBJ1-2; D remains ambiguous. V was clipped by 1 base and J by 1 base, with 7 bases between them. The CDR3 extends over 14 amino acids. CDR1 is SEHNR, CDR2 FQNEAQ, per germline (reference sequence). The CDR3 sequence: CASSLGTLNYGYTF. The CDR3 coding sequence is TGTGCCAGCAGCTTAGGAACCCTTAACTATGGCTACACCTTC.

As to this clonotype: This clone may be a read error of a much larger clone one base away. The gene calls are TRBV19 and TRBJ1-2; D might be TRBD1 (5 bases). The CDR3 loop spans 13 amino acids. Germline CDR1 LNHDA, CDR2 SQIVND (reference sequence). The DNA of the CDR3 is TGTGCCAGTAGTATCCAGGGATCCTATGGCTGCACCTTC. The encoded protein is CASSIQGSYGCTF.

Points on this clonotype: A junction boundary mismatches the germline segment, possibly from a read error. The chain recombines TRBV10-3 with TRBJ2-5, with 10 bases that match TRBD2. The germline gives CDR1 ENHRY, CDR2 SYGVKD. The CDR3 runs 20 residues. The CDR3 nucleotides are TGTGCCAGCAGTTACCCGGTGAGGGCTAGCGGGAGTGGAGTACAAGAGACCCAGTACTTC. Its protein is CASSYPVRASGSGVQETQYF.

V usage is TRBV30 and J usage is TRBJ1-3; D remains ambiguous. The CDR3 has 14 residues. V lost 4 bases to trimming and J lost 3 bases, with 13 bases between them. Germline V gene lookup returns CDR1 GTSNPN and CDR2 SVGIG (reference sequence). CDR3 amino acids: CAWNLGWSGNTIYF. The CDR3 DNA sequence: TGTGCCTGGAACTTGGGCTGGAGTGGAAACACCATATATTTT.

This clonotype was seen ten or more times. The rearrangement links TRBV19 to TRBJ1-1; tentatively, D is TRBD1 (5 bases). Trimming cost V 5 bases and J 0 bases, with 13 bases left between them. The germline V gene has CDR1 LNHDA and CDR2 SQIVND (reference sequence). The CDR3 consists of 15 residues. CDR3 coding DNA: TGTGCCAGTAGTCAGGGCAGACTTATGAACACTGAAGCTTTCTTT. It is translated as CASSQGRLMNTEAFF.

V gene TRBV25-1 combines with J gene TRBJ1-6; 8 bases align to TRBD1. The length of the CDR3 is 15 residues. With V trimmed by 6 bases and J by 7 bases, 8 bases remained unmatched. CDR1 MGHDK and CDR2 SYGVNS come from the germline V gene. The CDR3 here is CASRGTGWGNSPLHF. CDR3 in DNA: TGTGCCAGCAGGGGGACAGGTTGGGGCAATTCACCCCTCCACTTT.

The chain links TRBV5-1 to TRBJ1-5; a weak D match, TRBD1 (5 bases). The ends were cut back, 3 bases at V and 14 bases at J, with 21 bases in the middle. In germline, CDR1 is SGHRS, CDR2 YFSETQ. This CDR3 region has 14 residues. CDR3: CASSSTGTEAYEHF. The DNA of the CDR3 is TGCGCCAGCAGCTCCACCGGGACGGAAGCCTACGAGCATTTT.

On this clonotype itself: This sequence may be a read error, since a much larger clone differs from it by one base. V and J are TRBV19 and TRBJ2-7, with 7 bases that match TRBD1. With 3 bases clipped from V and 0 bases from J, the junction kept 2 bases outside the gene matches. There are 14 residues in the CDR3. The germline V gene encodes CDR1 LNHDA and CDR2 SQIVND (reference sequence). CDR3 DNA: TGTGCCAGTAGTATGGGGACAGCCTCCTACGAGCAGTACTTC. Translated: CASSMGTASYEQYF. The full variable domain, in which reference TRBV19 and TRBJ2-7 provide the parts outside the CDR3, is DGGITQSPKYLFRKEGQNVTLSCEQNLNHDAMYWYRQDPGQGLRLIYYSQIVNDFQKGDIAEGYSVSREKKESFPLTVTSAQKNPTAFYLCASSMGTASYEQYFGPGTRLTVT.

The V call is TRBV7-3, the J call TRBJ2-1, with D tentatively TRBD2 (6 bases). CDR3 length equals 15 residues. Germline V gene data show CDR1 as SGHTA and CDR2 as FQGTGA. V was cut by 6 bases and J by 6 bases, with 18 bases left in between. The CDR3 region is CASSQAGKAGNEQFF. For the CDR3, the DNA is TGTGCCAGCAGTCAAGCGGGCAAGGCGGGCAATGAGCAGTTCTTC.

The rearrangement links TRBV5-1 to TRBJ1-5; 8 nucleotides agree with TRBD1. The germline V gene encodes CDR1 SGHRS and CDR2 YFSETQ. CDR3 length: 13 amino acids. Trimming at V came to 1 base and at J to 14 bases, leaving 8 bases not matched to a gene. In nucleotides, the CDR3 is TGCGCCAGCAGCTTGACAGGGGGTACCTACGAGCATTTT. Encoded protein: CASSLTGGTYEHF.

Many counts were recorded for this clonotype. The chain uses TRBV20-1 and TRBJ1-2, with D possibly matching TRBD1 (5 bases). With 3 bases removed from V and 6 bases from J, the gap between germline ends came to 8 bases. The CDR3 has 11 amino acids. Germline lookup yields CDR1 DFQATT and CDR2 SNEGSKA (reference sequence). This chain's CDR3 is CSARGGDGYTF. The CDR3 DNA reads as TGCAGTGCTAGGGGAGGGGATGGCTACACCTTC.

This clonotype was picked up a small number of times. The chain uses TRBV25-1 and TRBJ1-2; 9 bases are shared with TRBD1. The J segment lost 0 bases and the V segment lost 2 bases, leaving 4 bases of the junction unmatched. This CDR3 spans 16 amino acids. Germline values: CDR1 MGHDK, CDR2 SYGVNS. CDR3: CASSERGTGPNYGYTF. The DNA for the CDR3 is TGTGCCAGCAGTGAACGGGGGACAGGGCCTAACTATGGCTACACCTTC.

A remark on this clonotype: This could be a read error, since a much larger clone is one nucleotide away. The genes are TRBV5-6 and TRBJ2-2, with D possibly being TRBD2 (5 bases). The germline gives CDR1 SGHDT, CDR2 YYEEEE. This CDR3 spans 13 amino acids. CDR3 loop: CASSQVAPGELLF. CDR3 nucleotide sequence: TGTGCCAGCAGCCAAGTAGCTCCCGGGGAGCTGCTTTTT.

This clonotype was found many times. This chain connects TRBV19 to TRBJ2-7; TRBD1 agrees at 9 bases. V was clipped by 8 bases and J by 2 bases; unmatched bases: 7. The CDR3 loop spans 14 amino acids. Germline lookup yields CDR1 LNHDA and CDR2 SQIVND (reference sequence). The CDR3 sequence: CASGRQGETYEQYF. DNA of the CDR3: TGTGCCAGTGGACGACAGGGGGAGACCTACGAGCAGTACTTC.

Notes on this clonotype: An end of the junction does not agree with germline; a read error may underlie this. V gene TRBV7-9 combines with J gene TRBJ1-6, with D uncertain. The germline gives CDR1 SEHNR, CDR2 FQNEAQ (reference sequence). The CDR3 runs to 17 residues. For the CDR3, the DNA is TGCGCCAGCAGCCAAGTCGGGCGGCCCCTGGGTAATTCACCCCTCCACTTT. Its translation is CASSQVGRPLGNSPLHF.

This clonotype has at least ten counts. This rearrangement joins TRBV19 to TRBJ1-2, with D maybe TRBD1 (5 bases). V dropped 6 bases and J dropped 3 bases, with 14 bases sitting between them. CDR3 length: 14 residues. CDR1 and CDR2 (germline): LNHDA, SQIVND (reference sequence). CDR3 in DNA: TGTGCCAGTAGACGGGACGGCCTGGACTATGGCTACACCTTC. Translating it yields CASRRDGLDYGYTF.

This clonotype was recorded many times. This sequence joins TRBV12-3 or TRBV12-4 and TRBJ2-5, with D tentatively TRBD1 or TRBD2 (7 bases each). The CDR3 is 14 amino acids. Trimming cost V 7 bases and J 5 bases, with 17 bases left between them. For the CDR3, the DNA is TGTGCCAGCAAGGGGGCCGGGGAGGGGGAGACCCAGTACTTC. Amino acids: CASKGAGEGETQYF.

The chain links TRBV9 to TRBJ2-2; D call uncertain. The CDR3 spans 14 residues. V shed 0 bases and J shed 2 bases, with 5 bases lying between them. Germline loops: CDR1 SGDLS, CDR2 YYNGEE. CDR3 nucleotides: TGTGCCAGCAGCGTAGCTTCCAACACCGGGGAGCTGTTTTTT. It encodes CASSVASNTGELFF.

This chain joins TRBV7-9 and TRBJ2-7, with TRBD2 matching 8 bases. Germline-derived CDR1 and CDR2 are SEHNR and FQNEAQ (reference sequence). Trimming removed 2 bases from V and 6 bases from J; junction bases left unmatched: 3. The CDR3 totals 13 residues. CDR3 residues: CASSLSGSCEQYF. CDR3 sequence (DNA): TGTGCCAGCAGCTTAAGCGGGAGCTGCGAGCAGTACTTC. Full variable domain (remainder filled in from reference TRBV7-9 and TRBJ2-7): DTGVSQNPRHKITKRGQNVTFRCDPISEHNRLYWYRQTLGQGPEFLTYFQNEAQLEKSRLLSDRFSAERPKGSFSTLEIQRTEQGDSAMYLCASSLSGSCEQYFGPGTRLTVT.

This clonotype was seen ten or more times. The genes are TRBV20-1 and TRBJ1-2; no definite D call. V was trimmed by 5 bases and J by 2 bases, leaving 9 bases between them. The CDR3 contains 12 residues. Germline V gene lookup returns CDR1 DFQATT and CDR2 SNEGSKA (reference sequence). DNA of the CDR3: TGCAGTGCTGGTGGCGGCAACTATGGCTACACCTTC. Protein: CSAGGGNYGYTF.

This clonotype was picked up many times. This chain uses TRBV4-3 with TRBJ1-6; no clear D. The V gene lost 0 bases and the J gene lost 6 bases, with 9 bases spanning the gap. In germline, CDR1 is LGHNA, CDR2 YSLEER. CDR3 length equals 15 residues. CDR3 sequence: CASSQEGFRNSPLHF. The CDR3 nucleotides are TGCGCCAGCAGCCAAGAAGGTTTTCGTAATTCACCCCTCCACTTT.